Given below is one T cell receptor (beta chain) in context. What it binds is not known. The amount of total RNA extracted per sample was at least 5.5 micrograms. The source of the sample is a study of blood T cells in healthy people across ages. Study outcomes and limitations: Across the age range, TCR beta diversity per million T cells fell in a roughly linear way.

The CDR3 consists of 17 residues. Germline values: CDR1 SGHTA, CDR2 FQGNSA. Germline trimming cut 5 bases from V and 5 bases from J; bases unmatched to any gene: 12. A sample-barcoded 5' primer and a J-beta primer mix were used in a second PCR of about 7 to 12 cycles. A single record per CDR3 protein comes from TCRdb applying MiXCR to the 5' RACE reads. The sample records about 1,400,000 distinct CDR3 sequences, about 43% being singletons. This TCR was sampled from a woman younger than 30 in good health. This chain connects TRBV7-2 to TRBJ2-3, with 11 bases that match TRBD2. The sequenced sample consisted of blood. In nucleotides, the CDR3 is TGTACCAGCAGCCGAGGGAAACTAGCGGGAGTTGTAGATACGCAGTATTTT. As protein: CTSSRGKLAGVVDTQYF.